This TCR beta chain was recorded in a study of CD8+CD57+ T cells in acquired aplastic anemia. As for the study in general: The sorted CD4+ and CD8+ cells yielded an average approximately 3.2 ug of DNA. Healthy donor CD4+ cell samples had a mean of around 11 million reads. Broader study findings: Patients were compared with controls for CD8+ Simpson's diversity, and no significant difference emerged. Patients and controls were found to share about 31 CD8+ CDR3 sequences.

Genomic DNA, serving as template, underwent TCR beta VDJ and CDR3 profiling. TCRdb independently ran MiXCR on the reads; one entry per CDR3 protein. Of approximately 81,000 distinct CDR3 sequences listed, around 44% are singletons. Trimming removed 4 bases from V and 4 bases from J, with 12 bases in between. This CDR3 region has 14 residues. Remarks on this clonotype: What it binds is not known.

The chain is built from TRBV12-3 or TRBV12-4 and TRBJ2-3; D might be TRBD1 (6 bases). Sequenced input: sorted CD4+, CD8+, or CD8+CD57+ T cells (not recorded which) from PBMCs. The TCR originated in a human donor in good health, serving as a control. The CDR3: CASSYRGTADTQYF. CDR3 coding DNA: TGTGCCAGCAGTTATAGGGGGACCGCAGATACGCAGTATTTT.